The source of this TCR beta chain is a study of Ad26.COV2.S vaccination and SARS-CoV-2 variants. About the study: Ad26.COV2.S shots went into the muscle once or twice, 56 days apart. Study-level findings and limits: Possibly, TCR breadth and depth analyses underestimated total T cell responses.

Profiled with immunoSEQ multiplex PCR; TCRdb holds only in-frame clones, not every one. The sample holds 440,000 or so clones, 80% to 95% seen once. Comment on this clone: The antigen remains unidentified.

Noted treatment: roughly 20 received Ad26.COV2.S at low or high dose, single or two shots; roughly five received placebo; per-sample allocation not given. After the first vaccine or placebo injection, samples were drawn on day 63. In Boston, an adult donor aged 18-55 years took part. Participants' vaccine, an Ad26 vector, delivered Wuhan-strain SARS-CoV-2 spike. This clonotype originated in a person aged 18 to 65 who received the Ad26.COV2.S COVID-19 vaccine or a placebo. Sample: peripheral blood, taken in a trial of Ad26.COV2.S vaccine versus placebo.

Here the CDR3 reads CASSPGGSANTGELFF. In DNA, the CDR3 is TGTGCCAGCAGCCCCGGGGGCAGCGCGAACACCGGGGAGCTGTTTTTT. The rearrangement links TRBV11-3 to TRBJ2-2, with D perhaps given as TRBD1 or TRBD2 (6 bases each). The ends were cut back, 5 bases at V and 0 bases at J, with 13 bases in the middle. Germline CDR1 SGHNT, CDR2 YENEEA. This CDR3 region has 16 residues.